The 30 T cell receptor beta chains given below trace back to one sample, sequenced in a study of T-cell reconstitution after alpha-beta-depleted transplantation in children. Preparation of the TCRbeta library involved a method that used unique molecular identifiers. MiXCR was run by TCRdb on the PCR reads, yielding one entry per CDR3 protein. This sample carries 500,000 to 750,000 distinct CDR3 sequences, around 27% of them seen once, and the ten largest clones take around a third. Sample: PBMCs, taken before TCRalphabeta/CD19-depleted stem cell transplant. The receptors originated from a boy younger than two with Wiskott-Aldrich syndrome, due to receive a stem cell transplant.

This clonotype occurred a few times. The chain has TRBV5-6 and TRBJ2-1; TRBD2 might be the D (6 bases). V was pared by 1 base and J by 10 bases, with 12 bases between. The CDR3 sequence is 13 residues long. In germline, CDR1 is SGHDT, CDR2 YYEEEE. The CDR3 coding sequence is TGTGCCAGCAGCTTGTCCGGGAGACTAGAGCAGTTCTTC. This sequence encodes CASSLSGRLEQFF.

A single count supports this clonotype. This chain connects TRBV5-8 to TRBJ1-2, with D maybe TRBD1 (6 bases). CDR1 and CDR2 (germline): SGHTS, YDEGEE. V was clipped by 0 bases and J by 7 bases, with 10 bases between them. The CDR3 totals 13 residues. CDR3 sequence: CASSLVRGLGYTF. CDR3 DNA sequence: TGTGCCAGCAGCTTGGTCCGGGGGCTTGGCTACACCTTC. Supplemented by reference TRBV5-8 and TRBJ1-2, the full variable domain reads EAGVTQSPTHLIKTRGQQATLRCSPISGHTSVYWYQQALGLGLQFLLWYDEGEERNRGNFPPRFSGRQFPNYSSELNVNALELEDSALYLCASSLVRGLGYTFGSGTRLTVV.

This clonotype has just a few counts. The gene calls are TRBV7-2 and TRBJ2-7; 11 bases map to TRBD2. The CDR3 extends over 15 amino acids. The germline CDR1 and CDR2 sequences are SGHTA and FQGNSA. Trimming cost V 5 bases and J 2 bases; bases outside gene matches: 5. The CDR3 sequence is CASSVGTSGTYEQYF. The DNA for the CDR3 is TGTGCCAGCAGCGTAGGGACTAGCGGAACCTACGAGCAGTACTTC.

J is TRBJ1-1 and V is TRBV18, with 9 bases matching TRBD1. Looked up from germline, CDR1 is KGHSH and CDR2 is LQKENI. V trimming: 3 bases; J trimming: 3 bases; junction bases outside the gene matches: 8. The length of the CDR3 is 16 residues. Here the CDR3 DNA reads TGTGCCAGCTCACCCTTACAGGGGGCAACGGACACTGAAGCTTTCTTT. It yields the protein CASSPLQGATDTEAFF. The full variable domain, completed using reference TRBV18 and TRBJ1-1, is NAGVMQNPRHLVRRRGQEARLRCSPMKGHSHVYWYRQLPEEGLKFMVYLQKENIIDESGMPKERFSAEFPKEGPSILRIQQVVRGDSAAYFCASSPLQGATDTEAFFGQGTRLTVV.

The chain has TRBV6-2 or TRBV6-3 and TRBJ1-2; 8 bases are shared with TRBD1. Losses at the gene ends were 6 bases for V and 6 bases for J; bases not matched to a gene: 15. This CDR3 contains 16 residues. The germline V gene encodes CDR1 MNHEY and CDR2 SVGEGT. CDR3 sequence: CASSFWTGPTSHGYTF. The CDR3 nucleotides are TGTGCCAGCAGCTTTTGGACAGGGCCCACTAGTCATGGCTACACCTTC.

The sample holds a few counts of this clonotype. This rearrangement joins TRBV7-3 to TRBJ2-3; D is perhaps TRBD1 or TRBD2 (5 bases each). The CDR3 spans 17 residues. V lost 1 base to trimming and J lost 2 bases, with 16 bases between them. Germline V lookup: CDR1 SGHTA, CDR2 FQGTGA. The CDR3 bases are TGTGCCAGCAGCTTAAGGGGGAGCGCCGGCCCCACAGATACGCAGTATTTT. It translates to CASSLRGSAGPTDTQYF. Variable domain in full (rest from reference TRBV7-3 and TRBJ2-3): GAGVSQTPSNKVTEKGKYVELRCDPISGHTALYWYRQSLGQGPEFLIYFQGTGAADDSGLPNDRFFAVRPEGSVSTLKIQRTERGDSAVYLCASSLRGSAGPTDTQYFGPGTRLTVL.

This clonotype has only a few counts. The V gene is TRBV5-1, the J gene TRBJ2-1; the match to TRBD1 covers 10 bases. There are 15 residues in the CDR3. V trimming: 4 bases; J trimming: 8 bases; junction bases outside the gene matches: 9. The germline CDR1 and CDR2 sequences are SGHRS and YFSETQ. CDR3 amino acids: CASSRAGQGRDEQFF. The DNA for the CDR3 is TGCGCCAGCAGCCGAGCGGGACAGGGGAGGGATGAGCAGTTCTTC.

This clonotype was recorded a few times. The chain carries TRBV15 and TRBJ2-1; no definite D call. The V and J ends lost 2 bases and 7 bases respectively, with 6 bases between them. The length of the CDR3 is 12 residues. Looked up from germline, CDR1 is LNHNV and CDR2 is YYDKDF (reference sequence). CDR3 amino acids: CATSRFSNEQFF. In nucleotides, the CDR3 is TGTGCCACCAGCAGATTCAGTAATGAGCAGTTCTTC.

The genes are TRBV9 and TRBJ2-5, with D uncertain. Per germline, CDR1 SGDLS and CDR2 YYNGEE. CDR3 length: 13 amino acids. Trimming left V 3 bases short and J 2 bases short, with 8 bases between. The CDR3 region has the DNA TGTGCCAGCAGCGCGATCGATCAAGAGACCCAGTACTTC. Its translation: CASSAIDQETQYF.

The chain has TRBV7-7 and TRBJ2-5; tentative D call: TRBD2 (6 bases). Trimming shortened V by 5 bases and J by 7 bases, and 11 bases separated the two germline ends. The CDR3 loop spans 12 amino acids. The germline V gene encodes CDR1 SSHAT and CDR2 FNYEAQ (reference sequence). This CDR3 is CASSVSGGTQYF. CDR3 DNA sequence: TGTGCCAGCAGCGTTAGCGGAGGGACCCAGTACTTC.

V and J are TRBV18 and TRBJ2-6, with no clear D. Trimming stripped 4 bases from V and 2 bases from J, with 3 bases between. The CDR3 length is 13 residues. CDR1 is KGHSH, CDR2 LQKENI, per germline. This chain's CDR3 is CASSQTGANVLTF. The CDR3 coding sequence is TGTGCCAGCTCACAAACTGGGGCCAACGTCCTGACTTTC.

The chain combines TRBV5-1 with TRBJ2-7; D assignment may be TRBD1 or TRBD2 (6 bases each). V lost 4 bases and J lost 6, with 14 bases in between. This CDR3 region has 13 residues. Germline V lookup: CDR1 SGHRS, CDR2 YFSETQ. The CDR3 bases are TGCGCCAGCAGCGGGGGGACATTGCTCGAGCAGTACTTC. Translated: CASSGGTLLEQYF.

At least ten counts were recorded for this clonotype. The V call is TRBV5-1, the J call TRBJ2-3; 7 bases map to TRBD2. This CDR3 spans 15 amino acids. V trimming: 4 bases; J trimming: 1 base; junction bases outside the gene matches: 6. Germline CDR1 reads SGHRS; CDR2 reads YFSETQ. CDR3 sequence (DNA): TGCGCCAGCAGCCCCGGACTAGGCGGCACAGATACGCAGTATTTT. Protein product: CASSPGLGGTDTQYF.

V gene TRBV11-2 combines with J gene TRBJ2-5, with 11 bases that match TRBD2. Losses at the gene ends were 5 bases for V and 5 bases for J; bases not matched to a gene: 7. The CDR3 covers 15 residues. Germline V lookup: CDR1 SGHAT, CDR2 FQNNGV. CDR3 nucleotides: TGTGCCAGCAGCCCCGTAGCGGGAGGGCAGGAGACCCAGTACTTC. Its translation: CASSPVAGGQETQYF.

The V gene is TRBV5-1, the J gene TRBJ1-2; D not certain. The CDR3 covers 12 residues. Germline loops: CDR1 SGHRS, CDR2 YFSETQ. The V and J ends lost 7 bases and 8 bases respectively, with 15 bases between them. CDR3 protein: CASRIENGGYTF. The CDR3 nucleotides read TGCGCCAGCCGGATAGAAAACGGGGGCTACACCTTC.

This clonotype has a handful of counts. The chain recombines TRBV7-2 with TRBJ2-1, with TRBD1 matching 10 bases. This CDR3 is built from 16 residues. CDR1 and CDR2 (germline): SGHTA, FQGNSA. The ends lost 5 bases at V and 6 bases at J; junction bases unmatched: 10. The CDR3 DNA follows: TGTGCCAGCAGCGTAACCGGGACAGGGGCCGGCAATGAGCAGTTCTTC. As protein: CASSVTGTGAGNEQFF. The full variable domain, in which reference TRBV7-2 and TRBJ2-1 provide the parts outside the CDR3, is GAGVSQSPSNKVTEKGKDVELRCDPISGHTALYWYRQSLGQGLEFLIYFQGNSAPDKSGLPSDRFSAERTGGSVSTLTIQRTQQEDSAVYLCASSVTGTGAGNEQFFGPGTRLTVL.

In this sample, this clonotype turned up a few times. The chain has TRBV12-3 or TRBV12-4 and TRBJ1-2, with 11 nucleotides matching TRBD1. Trimming at V came to 3 bases and at J to 7 bases, leaving 4 bases not matched to a gene. CDR3 length equals 14 residues. CDR3 sequence: CASSFGTGGGGYTF. The CDR3, as DNA: TGTGCCAGCAGTTTCGGGACAGGGGGAGGTGGCTACACCTTC.

The genes are TRBV6-1 and TRBJ1-5; D may be TRBD1 (5 bases). Germline CDR1 and CDR2: MNHNS and SASEGT. The CDR3 length is 16 residues. V lost 0 bases to trimming and J lost 0 bases, with 9 bases between them. CDR3 protein: CASSEALQGSNQPQHF. DNA for the CDR3: TGTGCCAGCAGTGAAGCGCTGCAGGGTAGCAATCAGCCCCAGCATTTT.

The V gene is TRBV12-3 or TRBV12-4, the J gene TRBJ2-5; 8 bases agree with TRBD1. The J segment lost 3 bases and the V segment lost 9 bases, leaving 6 bases of the junction unmatched. This CDR3 has 13 amino acids. CDR3 in amino acids: CASTKTGEETQYF. The DNA of the CDR3 is TGTGCCAGTACTAAGACAGGGGAAGAGACCCAGTACTTC.

This clonotype has only a few counts. This rearrangement joins TRBV3-1 to TRBJ1-5; TRBD1 is a possible D gene (5 bases). Per the germline V gene, CDR1 is LGHDT and CDR2 is YNNKEL (reference sequence). V was clipped by 3 bases and J by 10 bases, with 22 bases between them. The CDR3 runs 16 residues. The CDR3 loop is CASSQGTGLPVSPQHF. The CDR3 coding sequence is TGTGCCAGCAGCCAGGGTACAGGTCTCCCCGTGAGTCCCCAGCATTTT.

This sequence joins TRBV5-1 and TRBJ2-7; TRBD1 is a possible D gene (6 bases). Trimming removed 6 bases from V and 3 bases from J, with 28 bases in between. The germline V gene has CDR1 SGHRS and CDR2 YFSETQ. This CDR3 is 18 amino acids long. CDR3 in amino acids: CASTYRAGQVGIIYEQYF. CDR3 nucleotide sequence: TGCGCCAGCACCTACAGGGCCGGGCAGGTGGGCATCATCTACGAGCAGTACTTC.

This clonotype was observed a few times. This chain links TRBV5-5 with TRBJ2-1, with D unresolved. In germline, CDR1 is SGHKS, CDR2 YYEKEE (reference sequence). The V and J ends lost 2 bases and 5 bases respectively, with 14 bases between them. The length of the CDR3 is 15 residues. CDR3 sequence: CASSFLVVPNNEQFF. CDR3 DNA sequence: TGTGCCAGCAGCTTTTTAGTTGTGCCTAACAATGAGCAGTTCTTC.

This clonotype was seen only a few times. The conserved phenylalanine or tryptophan normally closing the CDR3 is absent here, so this likely arose from a read error. Because the CDR3's place on the DNA is in doubt, the DNA is left out and the CDR3 is given as listed by TCRdb. This chain connects TRBV20-1 to TRBJ2-1; the table calls TRBD2, which could not be checked here. A total of 11 residues make up the CDR3, ends included. The germline gives CDR1 DFQATT, CDR2 SNEGSKA (reference sequence). CDR3 sequence: CSARSSGRVGI.

This clonotype was seen more than once but under ten times. J is TRBJ2-7 and V is TRBV5-1, with 10 bases identical to TRBD1. V shed 7 bases, J shed 1 base, and the junction held 5 bases outside the gene matches. This CDR3 is 14 amino acids long. The germline V gene has CDR1 SGHRS and CDR2 YFSETQ. CDR3 sequence (DNA): TGCGCCAGCTGGGACAGGGGAAGATCCTACGAGCAGTACTTC. Residues: CASWDRGRSYEQYF. The complete variable domain, with remaining parts taken from reference TRBV5-1 and TRBJ2-7, reads KAGVTQTPRYLIKTRGQQVTLSCSPISGHRSVSWYQQTPGQGLQFLFEYFSETQRNKGNFPGRFSGRQFSNSRSEMNVSTLELGDSALYLCASWDRGRSYEQYFGPGTRLTVT.

The chain uses TRBV20-1 and TRBJ2-7, with D hard to call. The germline V and J ends were trimmed by 5 bases and 0 bases, with 14 bases remaining between them. Germline V lookup: CDR1 DFQATT, CDR2 SNEGSKA (reference sequence). The length of the CDR3 is 14 residues. As DNA, the CDR3 is TGCAGTGCTGAGAACCGGGTCCTCTCCTACGAGCAGTACTTC. It codes for CSAENRVLSYEQYF.

The chain has TRBV12-3 or TRBV12-4 and TRBJ2-1; D call uncertain. This CDR3 has 13 residues. Trimming cost V 2 bases and J 5 bases, with 7 bases left between them. The DNA for the CDR3 is TGTGCCAGCAGTTTACTCCGGGACAATGAGCAGTTCTTC. Translating gives CASSLLRDNEQFF.

This clonotype was counted a single time. The V gene is TRBV4-2, the J gene TRBJ1-5; D may be TRBD1 (6 bases). Trimming left V 1 base short and J 7 bases short, with 11 bases between. CDR1 and CDR2 (germline): LGHNA, YNFKEQ. The CDR3 has 14 amino acids. The CDR3 DNA reads as TGTGCCAGCAGCCAAGGAGAGGGGGAACAGCCCCAGCATTTT. Protein product: CASSQGEGEQPQHF.

This rearrangement joins TRBV19 to TRBJ1-2, with D possibly being TRBD1 (5 bases). CDR1 LNHDA and CDR2 SQIVND come from the germline V gene (reference sequence). Deletions cut 3 bases from V and 8 bases from J, with 7 bases between. The CDR3 length is 11 residues. The CDR3 DNA follows: TGTGCCAGTAGTATCGGGGACGGCTACACCTTC. Protein sequence: CASSIGDGYTF.

The V call is TRBV2, the J call TRBJ2-5, with D hard to call. This CDR3 region has 14 residues. V was shortened by 2 bases and J by 0 bases, with 7 bases between the two germline ends. Germline loops: CDR1 SNHLY, CDR2 FYNNEI. CDR3 loop: CASSENSYQETQYF. Written as DNA, the CDR3 is TGTGCCAGCAGTGAAAACTCCTACCAAGAGACCCAGTACTTC.

The V gene is TRBV7-2, the J gene TRBJ1-2; perhaps TRBD1 as D (5 bases). CDR1 is SGHTA, CDR2 FQGNSA, per germline. The CDR3 sequence is 16 residues long. The V gene lost 3 bases and the J gene lost 8 bases, with 22 bases spanning the gap. The CDR3 nucleotides are TGTGCCAGCAGCTTCGCCTTTGAAGGGACTAAAATGGGCTACACCTTC. Translated, it gives CASSFAFEGTKMGYTF.